These T cell receptor beta chains were read from a single sample in a study of tumor-infiltrating lymphocytes in primary liver carcinoma. TCRdb reprocessed the multiplex PCR reads with MiXCR, giving one entry per CDR3 protein. The table lists roughly 200,000 distinct CDR3 sequences, 85% of them singletons. The sample consisted of tumor tissue from primary liver carcinoma. The source is a man aged 35 to 55 with primary liver carcinoma and hepatitis B virus infection. CDR3s leave out the opening cysteine and the closing phenylalanine or tryptophan. Each record gives: V gene, J gene, CDR3 protein.

TRBV6-5	TRBJ2-5	ASSRGGEIQY
TRBV29-1	TRBJ2-1	IVEFGTGGFYEQL
TRBV6-1	TRBJ2-7	ASITGTSRSEQY
TRBV5-6	TRBJ1-5	ASSILGRGDQPHH
TRBV12-3/TRBV12-4	-	ARSLSAGGQF
TRBV4-3	TRBJ2-1	ASIHGRTNNEQF
TRBV6-6	TRBJ2-2	ASSYMGTGLAGGKSGELF
TRBV2	TRBJ1-4	ASSGLDGNEKLF
TRBV29-1	TRBJ1-1	SVVGGGMNTEAF
TRBV10-3	TRBJ2-7	AIGTSYEQY
TRBV29-1	TRBJ2-6	SVDSGVNVMT
TRBV14	TRBJ1-1	ASQGQGIEAF
TRBV14	TRBJ2-6	ASSQDTVLTLSSGAKVLT
TRBV6-2/TRBV6-3	TRBJ2-7	AGIGRYPYEQY
TRBV29-1	TRBJ2-7	SVEGEPTSGDYEQY
TRBV7-8	TRBJ1-2	ASSLGGAVYGYT
TRBV5-4	TRBJ1-1	ASSLGAGHNEAF
TRBV11-1	TRBJ2-4	ASSLPGDSGAKNIQY
TRBV29-1	TRBJ2-1	STVKGNNEQL
TRBV6-5	TRBJ1-5	ASSYSWGGNNQPQH
TRBV29-1	TRBJ2-2	SVVNRANTGELF
TRBV6-1	TRBJ1-2	ASRTGDAYGYT
TRBV12-3/TRBV12-4	TRBJ1-5	ASSFSVNQPQR
TRBV4-2	TRBJ2-1	ASSQASDGGYEQL
TRBV29-1	TRBJ2-1	SVEPSGTSGRNEHF
TRBV5-1	TRBJ1-3	ASSTGQANTIY
TRBV5-1	TRBJ2-1	ASSSDAVSGSRHEQF
TRBV5-1	TRBJ2-7	ASSLGGGSHEHY
TRBV29-1	TRBJ2-2	SIGTSAANTGGLF
TRBV4-2	TRBJ2-2	ASSQDLSGELF
TRBV6-5	TRBJ1-2	ANKGGQGDRFGYGYT
TRBV29-1	TRBJ2-7	SVIRHCNSYEQY
TRBV21-1	TRBJ2-5	ASTVAGTQETQY
TRBV5-1	TRBJ2-3	ASSSWTSGVHTQY
TRBV11-2	TRBJ2-7	ANSLAASGGGYEQY
TRBV2	TRBJ1-1	ASREDRVNTEAF
TRBV6-2/TRBV6-3	TRBJ2-5	ARSYGGSQETQY
TRBV5-1	TRBJ2-1	ASSSVVGVTYNEQF
TRBV28	TRBJ2-3	ASSFTGYDTQY
TRBV29-1	TRBJ2-5	SRRGAIVETQY
TRBV29-1	TRBJ1-1	SADRGRGTEAF
TRBV30	TRBJ2-7	PSHMGGYDQY
TRBV29-1	TRBJ1-1	SLGAGWGMNTEAF
TRBV6-6	TRBJ1-1	ASNIGGTTEAV
TRBV6-1	TRBJ2-2	ANSEASRWGGELF
TRBV4-1	TRBJ2-6	ASNQVRASVLT
TRBV6-2/TRBV6-3	TRBJ2-7	ASNYKPSVSYEQY
TRBV11-1	TRBJ2-7	ASRGEQFYEQY
TRBV6-1	TRBJ2-7	ASSEVRISGKYEQY
TRBV29-1	TRBJ2-1	SVTIASGYNEQF
TRBV10-1	TRBJ2-7	AGSPGGTIYEQY
TRBV10-2	TRBJ2-7	ASILVSSEQY
TRBV6-1	TRBJ2-7	AGSTGTSGSYEQY
TRBV29-1	TRBJ1-1	SGGPGWGMNTEAF